This T cell receptor (beta chain) was found in a study of T cells after yellow fever vaccination. On this clonotype itself: Its antigen is unidentified.

The 5'RACE template-switching step produced TCR cDNA and added a universal primer site and UMIs. TCRdb reprocessed the 5' RACE reads with MiXCR, giving one entry per CDR3 protein. The sample contains about 230,000 distinct CDR3 sequences, about 7% of which appear only once. Germline CDR1 and CDR2: SGHRS and YFSETQ. The CDR3 consists of 22 residues. Losses at the gene ends were 1 base for V and 7 bases for J; bases not matched to a gene: 21. Study results and caveats: The presence of abundant clonotypes contaminating from the bulk population was possible in FACS-sorted repertoires.

This chain joins TRBV5-1 and TRBJ2-1; 15 nucleotides align to TRBD2. This specimen was CD4+ T cells sorted from PBMCs, taken on the day of the yellow fever booster vaccination. This clonotype was sampled from a man between 25 and 39 years old who received the YFV17D yellow fever vaccine. CDR3 DNA sequence: TGCGCCAGCAGCTTGCCTTCCCGGACTAGCGGGAGGGTTAGTCGCCCGTCTAATGAGCAGTTCTTC. This codes for CASSLPSRTSGRVSRPSNEQFF.